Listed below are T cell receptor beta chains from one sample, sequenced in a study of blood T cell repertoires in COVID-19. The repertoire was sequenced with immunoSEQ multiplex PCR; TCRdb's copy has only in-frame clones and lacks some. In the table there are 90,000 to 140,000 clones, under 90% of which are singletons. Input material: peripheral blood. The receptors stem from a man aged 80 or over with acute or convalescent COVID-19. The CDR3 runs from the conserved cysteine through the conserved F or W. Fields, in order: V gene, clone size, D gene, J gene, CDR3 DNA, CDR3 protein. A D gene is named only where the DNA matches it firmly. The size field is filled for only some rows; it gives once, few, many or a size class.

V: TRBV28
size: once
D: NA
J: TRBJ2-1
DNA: TGTGCCAGCAGTAACGAAGGCGGAGCGACCTACAATGAGCAGTTCTTC
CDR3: CASSNEGGATYNEQFF

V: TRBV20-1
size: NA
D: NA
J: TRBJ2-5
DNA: TGCAGTGCTAATAGTCGAGAGACCCAGTACTTC
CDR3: CSANSRETQYF

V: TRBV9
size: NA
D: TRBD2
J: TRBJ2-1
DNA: TGTGCCAGCAGCAAGGGACTAGCGGTGAGCTCCTACAATGAGCAGTTCTTC
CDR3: CASSKGLAVSSYNEQFF

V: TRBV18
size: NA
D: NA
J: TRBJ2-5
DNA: TGTGCCAGCTCCCTCTACCAAGAGACCCAGTACTTC
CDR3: CASSLYQETQYF

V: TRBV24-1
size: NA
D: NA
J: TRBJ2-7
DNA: TGTGCCACCAGTGATGAGGGTCGCGAGCAGTACTTC
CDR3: CATSDEGREQYF

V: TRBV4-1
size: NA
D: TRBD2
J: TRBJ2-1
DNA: TGCGCCAGCAGCCAAGTTAGCGGGAGCTACAATGAGCAGTTCTTC
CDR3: CASSQVSGSYNEQFF

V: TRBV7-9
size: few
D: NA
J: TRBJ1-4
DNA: TGTGCCAGCAGCTTAGCGATGGGGGGGCTCGGTAATGAAAAACTGTTTTTT
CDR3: CASSLAMGGLGNEKLFF

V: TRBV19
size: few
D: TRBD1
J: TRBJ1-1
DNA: TGTGCCAGCAAACAGGGGAGTAGGATGAACACTGAAGCTTTCTTT
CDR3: CASKQGSRMNTEAFF

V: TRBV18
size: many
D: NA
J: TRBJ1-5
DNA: TGTGCCAGCTCTAAGGGGTATGGAGAGCCCCAGCATTTT
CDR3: CASSKGYGEPQHF

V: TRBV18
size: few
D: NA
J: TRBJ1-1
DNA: TGTGCCAGCTCACCGCCGGGAAGGGGGGGGATGAACACTGAAGCTTTCTTT
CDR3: CASSPPGRGGMNTEAFF

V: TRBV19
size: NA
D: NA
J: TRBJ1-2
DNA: TGTGCCAGTCATGACACTCCGTATGGCTACACCTTC
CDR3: CASHDTPYGYTF

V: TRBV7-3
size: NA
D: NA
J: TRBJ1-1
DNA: TGTGCCAGCAGCTTAATTCGGGACACTGAAGCTTTCTTT
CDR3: CASSLIRDTEAFF

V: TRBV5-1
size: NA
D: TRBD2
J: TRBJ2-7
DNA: TGCGCCAGCAGCTTGGGACTCGGGACTAGCTTCAACGAGCAGTACTTC
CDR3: CASSLGLGTSFNEQYF

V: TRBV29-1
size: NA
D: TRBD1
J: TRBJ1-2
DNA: TGCAGCGTTGAAACAGGGGGCGCAGGAGGCTACACCTTC
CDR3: CSVETGGAGGYTF

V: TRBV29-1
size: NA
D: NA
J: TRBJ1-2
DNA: TGCAGCGTTGGTCGGGGGGCTGGGGGCTACACCTTC
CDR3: CSVGRGAGGYTF

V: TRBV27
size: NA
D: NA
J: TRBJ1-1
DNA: TGTGCCAGCAGTTTCCTACAGGGTCGGACTGAAGCTTTCTTT
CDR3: CASSFLQGRTEAFF

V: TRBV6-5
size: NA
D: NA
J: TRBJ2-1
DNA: TGTGCCAGCAGTCTGACTCCCCGGTGGGACAATGAGCAGTTCTTC
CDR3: CASSLTPRWDNEQFF

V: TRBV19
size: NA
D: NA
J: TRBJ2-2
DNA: TGTGCCAGTAGAGGGAGGGGGACCGGGGAGCTGTTTTTT
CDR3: CASRGRGTGELFF

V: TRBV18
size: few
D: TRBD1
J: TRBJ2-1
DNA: TGTGCCAGCTCATCCGGGACAGGGTGGGATGAGCAGTTCTTC
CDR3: CASSSGTGWDEQFF

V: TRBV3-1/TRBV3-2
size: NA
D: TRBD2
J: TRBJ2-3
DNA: TGTGCCAGCAGCCAAGGAACTAGCGGGAGATATACGCAGTATTTT
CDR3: CASSQGTSGRYTQYF

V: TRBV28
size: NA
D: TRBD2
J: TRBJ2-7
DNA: TGTGCCAGCAGTTCCCCACGTAGCGGGAGAGGCTACGAGCAGTACTTC
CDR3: CASSSPRSGRGYEQYF

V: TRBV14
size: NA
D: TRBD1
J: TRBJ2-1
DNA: TGTGCCAGCAGCCAAGATTGGGACAGGGGTTACAATGAGCAGTTCTTC
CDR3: CASSQDWDRGYNEQFF

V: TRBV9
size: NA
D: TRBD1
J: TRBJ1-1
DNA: TGTGCCAGCAGCGTAGACCAGGGGGCAGGGAACACTGAAGCTTTCTTT
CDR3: CASSVDQGAGNTEAFF

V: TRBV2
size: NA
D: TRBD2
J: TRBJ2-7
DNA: TGTGCCAGCCGGGGGGAGCGGGCCTCCTACGAGCAGTACTTC
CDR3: CASRGERASYEQYF

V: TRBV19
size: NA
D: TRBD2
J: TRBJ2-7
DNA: TGTGCCAGTACCATAAGGGCGGGAGGGCTCTACGAGCAGTACTTC
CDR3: CASTIRAGGLYEQYF

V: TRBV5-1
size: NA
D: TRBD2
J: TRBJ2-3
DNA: TGCGCCAGCAGCGCGACTAGCGGGAGAACAGATACGCAGTATTTT
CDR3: CASSATSGRTDTQYF

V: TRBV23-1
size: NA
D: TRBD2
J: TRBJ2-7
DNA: TGCGCCCCCCACCTAGCGGGAGGGCCCGACGAGCAGTACTTC
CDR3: CAPHLAGGPDEQYF

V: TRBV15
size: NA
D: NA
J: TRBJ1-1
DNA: TGTGCCACCAGCGCCCCTGGGAGGGGTCAGTTAACACTCACTGAAGCTTTCTTT
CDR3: CATSAPGRGQLTLTEAFF

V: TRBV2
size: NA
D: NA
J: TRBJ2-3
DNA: TGTGCCAGCAGTAGAGGGACTGCACGTTCCACAGATACGCAGTATTTT
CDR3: CASSRGTARSTDTQYF

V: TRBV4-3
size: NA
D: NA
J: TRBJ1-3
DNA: TGCGCCAGCAGCCAAGTCCCAGGGGTCGGAAACACCATATATTTT
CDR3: CASSQVPGVGNTIYF

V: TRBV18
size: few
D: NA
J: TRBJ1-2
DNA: TGTGCCAGCTCACCGTCCTCGACAACTAACTATGGCTACACCTTC
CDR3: CASSPSSTTNYGYTF

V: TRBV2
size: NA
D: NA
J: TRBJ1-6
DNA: TGTGCCAGCAGGGGACACCTTGATAATTCACCCCTCCACTTT
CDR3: CASRGHLDNSPLHF

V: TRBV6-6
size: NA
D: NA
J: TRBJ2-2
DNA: TGTGCCAGCAGTTACAGCCTTAATACCGGGGAGCTGTTTTTT
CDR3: CASSYSLNTGELFF

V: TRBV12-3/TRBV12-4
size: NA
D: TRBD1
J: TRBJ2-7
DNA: TGTGCCAGCAGCCGGACAGGGTTGGACGAGCAGTACTTC
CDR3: CASSRTGLDEQYF

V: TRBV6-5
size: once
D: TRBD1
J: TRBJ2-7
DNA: TGTGCCAGCAATACGGACAGGGGCTCCTACGAGCAGTACTTC
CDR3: CASNTDRGSYEQYF

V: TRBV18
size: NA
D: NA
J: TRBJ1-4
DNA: TGTGCCAGCTCACCACCACAGAGTGAAAAACTGTTTTTT
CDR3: CASSPPQSEKLFF

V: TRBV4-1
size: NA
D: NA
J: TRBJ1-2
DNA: TGCGCCAGCAGCCAAGCCGGGTATGGCTACACCTTC
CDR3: CASSQAGYGYTF

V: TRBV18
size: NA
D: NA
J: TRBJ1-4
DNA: TGTGCCAGCTCACCAAGGAGGAGCCTGGGCACTAATGAAAAACTGTTTTTT
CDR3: CASSPRRSLGTNEKLFF

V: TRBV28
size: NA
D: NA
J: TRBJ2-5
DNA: TGTGCCAGCAAGGAGGCTTTAGCTCGAGAGACCCAGTACTTC
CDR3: CASKEALARETQYF

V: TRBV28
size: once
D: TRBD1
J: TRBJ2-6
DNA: TGTGCCAGCAGTTCCGGGACAGGAGACTCTGGGGCCAACGTCCTGACTTTC
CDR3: CASSSGTGDSGANVLTF

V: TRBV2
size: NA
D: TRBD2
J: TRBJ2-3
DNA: TGTGCCAGCAACCCGGGACTAGCGGGAGGAGCAGATACGCAGTATTTT
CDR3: CASNPGLAGGADTQYF

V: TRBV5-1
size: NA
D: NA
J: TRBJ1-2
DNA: TGCGCCAGCAGCTTGTCGATGGGAACAGGAATAGAAATGGACTATGGCTACACCTTC
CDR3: CASSLSMGTGIEMDYGYTF

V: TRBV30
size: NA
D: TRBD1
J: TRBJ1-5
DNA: TGTGCCTGGAGCCGGACAGGGGGTAATCAGCCCCAGCATTTT
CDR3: CAWSRTGGNQPQHF

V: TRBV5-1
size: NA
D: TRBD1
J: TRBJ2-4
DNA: TGCGCCAGCAGCTTGGGGTCAGGAGACAGGGTTGGACACATTCAGTACTTC
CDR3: CASSLGSGDRVGHIQYF

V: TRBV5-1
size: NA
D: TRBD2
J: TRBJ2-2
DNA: TGCGCCAGCAGTCGACTTCCGGGACTAGCGGGAGGGCCGGCCGGGGAGCTGTTTTTT
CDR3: CASSRLPGLAGGPAGELFF

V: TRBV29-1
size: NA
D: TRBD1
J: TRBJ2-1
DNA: TGCAGCGTTTGGGGGCAGGGGGCTTTTGAGCAGTTCTTC
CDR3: CSVWGQGAFEQFF

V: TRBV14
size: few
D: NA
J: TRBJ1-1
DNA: TGTGCCAGCACCAAACGGGGGGCAAGGAACACTGAAGCTTTCTTT
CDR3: CASTKRGARNTEAFF

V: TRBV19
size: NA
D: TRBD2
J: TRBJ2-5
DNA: TGTGCCAGTAGTATCGGACTAGCGGGATTGGAACAAGAGACCCAGTACTTC
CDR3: CASSIGLAGLEQETQYF

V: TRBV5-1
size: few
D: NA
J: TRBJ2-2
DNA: TGCGCCAGCAGCTACGAGAATGTCGAGTACACCGGGGAGCTGTTTTTT
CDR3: CASSYENVEYTGELFF

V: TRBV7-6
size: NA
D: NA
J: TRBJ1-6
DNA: TGTGCCAGCAGCTTAGTAGCCGGAACCAATTCACCCCTCCACTTT
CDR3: CASSLVAGTNSPLHF

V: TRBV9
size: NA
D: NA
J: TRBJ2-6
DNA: TGTGCCAGCAGCACCCAAACAGGGATCTCTGGGGCCAACGTCCTGACTTTC
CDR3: CASSTQTGISGANVLTF

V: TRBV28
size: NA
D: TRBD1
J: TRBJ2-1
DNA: TGTGCCAGCAGTGACCCGGGACAGCCGCTCAATGAGCAGTTCTTC
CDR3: CASSDPGQPLNEQFF

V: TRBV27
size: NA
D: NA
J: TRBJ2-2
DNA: TGTGCCAGCAGTTCAGCCGACAGCTTTAACACCGGGGAGCTGTTTTTT
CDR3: CASSSADSFNTGELFF

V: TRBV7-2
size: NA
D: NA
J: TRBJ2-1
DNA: TGTGCCAGCAGCTTATCTGGACAGTTTCAGTTCTTC
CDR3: CASSLSGQFQFF

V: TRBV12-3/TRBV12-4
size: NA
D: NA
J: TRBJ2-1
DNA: TGTGCCAGCAAGCAAGCGTACAATGAGCAGTTCTTC
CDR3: CASKQAYNEQFF

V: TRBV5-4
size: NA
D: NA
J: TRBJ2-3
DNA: TGTGCCAGCAGCTTGGGTGGGGCCGGGTCAGATACGCAGTATTTT
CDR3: CASSLGGAGSDTQYF

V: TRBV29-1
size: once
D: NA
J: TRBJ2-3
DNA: TGCAGCGTTGCTCAGGGTACAGATACGCAGTATTTT
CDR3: CSVAQGTDTQYF